These 21 T cell receptor beta chains were sequenced from one sample in a study of cytomegalovirus exposure and HLA in healthy donors. Using immunoSEQ multiplex PCR, the repertoire was profiled, and TCRdb retains in-frame clones only, with some absent. The repertoire holds approximately 300,000 clones, about nine tenths seen once, with approximately 0.84% in the top ten. Sequencing input: PBMCs. These receptors were taken from a woman between 18 and 30 years old in good health and CMV-seronegative.

This chain joins TRBV5-6 and TRBJ2-2; 9 positions agree with TRBD2. The CDR3 length is 14 residues. CDR1 is SGHDT, CDR2 YYEEEE, per germline. J was trimmed by 6 bases and V by 4 bases; bases with no gene match: 4. CDR3: CASSHWTSAGELFF. The CDR3 region has the DNA TGTGCCAGCAGCCACTGGACTAGCGCCGGGGAGCTGTTTTTT.

J is TRBJ1-3 and V is TRBV6-1; D uncertain. V lost 2 bases, J lost 0 bases, and 8 bases lay in between. The CDR3 is 15 residues long. Germline V gives CDR1 MNHNS, CDR2 SASEGT. The CDR3 loop reads CASSEPGRSGNTIYF. CDR3 DNA sequence: TGTGCCAGCAGTGAACCAGGCCGCTCTGGAAACACCATATATTTT.

In this sample, this clone turned up once. The V and J genes are TRBV29-1 and TRBJ2-6, with D hard to call. Germline values: CDR1 SQVTM, CDR2 ANQGSEA. V lost 4 bases and J lost 0, with 4 bases in between. There are 13 residues in the CDR3. For the CDR3, the DNA is TGCAGCGTTGCAGTCTCTGGGGCCAACGTCCTGACTTTC. It specifies CSVAVSGANVLTF.

The gene calls are TRBV27 and TRBJ2-7; D not certain. V lost 2 bases and J 7 bases, leaving 15 bases between the germline ends. The germline V gene has CDR1 MNHEY and CDR2 SMNVEV (reference sequence). This CDR3 has 14 residues. The CDR3 spells CASSLRSELSEQYF. In nucleotides, the CDR3 is TGTGCCAGCAGTTTAAGAAGTGAACTTTCGGAGCAGTACTTC.

The J gene is TRBJ2-3, the V gene TRBV28; 9 nucleotides match TRBD2. The V gene end was trimmed by 6 bases and the J gene end by 0 bases; junction bases not matched to a gene: 4. Germline V gene sequence: CDR1 MDHEN, CDR2 SYDVKM. The CDR3 has 15 amino acids. This chain's CDR3 is CASSSGGTSTDTQYF. CDR3 coding DNA: TGTGCCAGCAGCAGCGGGGGGACTAGCACAGATACGCAGTATTTT.

The table lists this clone with a few counts. The genes are TRBV30 and TRBJ1-4; tentative D call: TRBD1 (5 bases). Trimming took off 2 bases at V and 6 bases at J, with 13 bases between the two ends. Germline V gene sequence: CDR1 GTSNPN, CDR2 SVGIG (reference sequence). The CDR3 has 14 residues. As DNA, the CDR3 is TGTGCCTGGAGTCCCCCTTCGGGGGATGAAAAACTGTTTTTT. Translating gives CAWSPPSGDEKLFF.

The CDR3 here is CASTQTVPDKYGYTF. The DNA for the CDR3 is TGTGCCAGCACCCAGACCGTGCCCGACAAGTATGGCTACACCTTC. V usage is TRBV28 and J usage is TRBJ1-2, with no clear D. CDR1 MDHEN and CDR2 SYDVKM come from the germline V gene. The CDR3 is 15 amino acids. The germline V and J ends were trimmed by 7 bases and 5 bases, with 20 bases remaining between them.

V usage is TRBV5-1 and J usage is TRBJ1-1; D remains unclear. Between the trimmed V and J ends, which lost 0 bases and 7 bases, there was a span of 10 bases. The CDR3 covers 13 residues. Per the germline V gene, CDR1 is SGHRS and CDR2 is YFSETQ. CDR3 in amino acids: CASSLGPGYEAFF. The CDR3 nucleotides are TGCGCCAGCAGCTTGGGCCCAGGCTATGAAGCTTTCTTT.

The V gene is TRBV4-1, the J gene TRBJ2-7; 11 bases align to TRBD1. The length of the CDR3 is 16 residues. The germline V gene encodes CDR1 MGHRA and CDR2 YSYEKL. V trimming: 3 bases; J trimming: 2 bases; junction bases outside the gene matches: 6. The CDR3 here is CASSHIRDRGAYEQYF. Written as DNA, the CDR3 is TGCGCCAGCAGCCACATCCGGGACAGGGGGGCCTACGAGCAGTACTTC.

V usage is TRBV9 and J usage is TRBJ2-3; weak D call: TRBD1 (5 bases). This CDR3 is 16 amino acids long. CDR1 is SGDLS, CDR2 YYNGEE, per germline. V dropped 0 bases and J dropped 0 bases, with 11 bases sitting between them. The CDR3 protein is CASSVAPWGSTDTQYF. The CDR3 DNA reads as TGTGCCAGCAGCGTAGCCCCGTGGGGCAGCACAGATACGCAGTATTTT. The full variable domain, with the rest looked up from reference TRBV9 and TRBJ2-3, is DSGVTQTPKHLITATGQRVTLRCSPRSGDLSVYWYQQSLDQGLQFLIQYYNGEERAKGNILERFSAQQFPDLHSELNLSSLELGDSALYFCASSVAPWGSTDTQYFGPGTRLTVL.

The V and J genes are TRBV5-1 and TRBJ2-5; weak D call: TRBD1 (6 bases). From germline, CDR1 is SGHRS and CDR2 YFSETQ. This CDR3 has 15 residues. V was pared by 4 bases and J by 2 bases, with 15 bases between. The DNA of the CDR3 is TGCGCCAGCAGCCCGACAGGCAACTATCAAGAGACCCAGTACTTC. Protein sequence: CASSPTGNYQETQYF. The full variable domain, its missing parts supplied by reference TRBV5-1 and TRBJ2-5, is KAGVTQTPRYLIKTRGQQVTLSCSPISGHRSVSWYQQTPGQGLQFLFEYFSETQRNKGNFPGRFSGRQFSNSRSEMNVSTLELGDSALYLCASSPTGNYQETQYFGPGTRLLVL.

This clone has just one count. The V and J genes are TRBV2 and TRBJ2-7; 7 bases are a match to TRBD1. In germline, CDR1 is SNHLY, CDR2 FYNNEI. The trim removed 4 bases at V and 4 bases at J, leaving 4 bases unmatched. This CDR3 comprises 13 residues. The DNA for the CDR3 is TGTGCCAGCAGTGGACAGGGCAAATACGAGCAGTACTTC. Amino acids: CASSGQGKYEQYF.

The chain is built from TRBV11-1 and TRBJ2-5, with 7 positions matching TRBD1. CDR3 length equals 16 residues. The trim removed 5 bases at V and 1 base at J, leaving 10 bases unmatched. Per germline, CDR1 SGHAT and CDR2 FQDESV (reference sequence). As DNA, the CDR3 is TGTGCCAGCAGCCTAAACAGGGGCCCACTCCAAGAGACCCAGTACTTC. This gives the protein CASSLNRGPLQETQYF.

The rearrangement joins TRBV6-1 to TRBJ2-1, with TRBD2 matching 9 bases. Trimming at V came to 4 bases and at J to 8 bases, leaving 6 bases not matched to a gene. Germline V gene sequence: CDR1 MNHNS, CDR2 SASEGT. The CDR3 loop spans 14 amino acids. CDR3 amino acids: CASSVVAGDHEQFF. Here the CDR3 DNA reads TGTGCCAGCAGTGTGGTAGCGGGAGACCATGAGCAGTTCTTC.

The rearrangement links TRBV28 to TRBJ2-5; weak D call: TRBD1 (6 bases). CDR3 size: 13 residues. The germline gives CDR1 MDHEN, CDR2 SYDVKM. Trimming took off 8 bases at V and 2 bases at J, with 12 bases between the two ends. CDR3 coding DNA: TGTGCCAGCGGAACGACAGGACAAGAGACCCAGTACTTC. Translating it yields CASGTTGQETQYF.

V is TRBV6-5 and J is TRBJ2-7; possibly TRBD2 for D (6 bases). This CDR3 region has 15 residues. Germline V gene lookup returns CDR1 MNHEY and CDR2 SVGAGI. The V gene lost 1 base and the J gene lost 4 bases, with 14 bases spanning the gap. DNA for the CDR3: TGTGCCAGCAGTTACTTCCCCCTGGAGGGGTACGAGCAGTACTTC. Translating gives CASSYFPLEGYEQYF.

This rearrangement joins TRBV27 to TRBJ2-5, with 7 bases aligning to TRBD1. Trimming at V came to 5 bases and at J to 5 bases, leaving 11 bases not matched to a gene. Germline CDR1 and CDR2: MNHEY and SMNVEV (reference sequence). CDR3 length: 15 amino acids. The CDR3 nucleotides are TGTGCCAGCAGTCCCAACAACAGGGGCCGGGAGACCCAGTACTTC. It yields the protein CASSPNNRGRETQYF.

The chain employs TRBV19 and TRBJ2-1; 8 nucleotides agree with TRBD2. V was pared by 7 bases and J by 5 bases, with 7 bases of the junction left unmatched. CDR3 length: 14 amino acids. Per the germline V gene, CDR1 is LNHDA and CDR2 is SQIVND (reference sequence). The CDR3, as DNA: TGTGCCAGTATTCAGGACGGGAGGGACAATGAGCAGTTCTTC. Translated, it gives CASIQDGRDNEQFF.

The rearrangement uses TRBV18 and TRBJ2-5; TRBD1 might be the D (5 bases). The CDR3 runs 14 residues. Germline loops: CDR1 KGHSH, CDR2 LQKENI. Trimming removed 4 bases from V and 0 bases from J, with 9 bases in between. The CDR3 protein is CASSQGPYQETQYF. The CDR3 DNA is TGTGCCAGCTCACAGGGGCCATACCAAGAGACCCAGTACTTC.

The chain uses TRBV29-1 and TRBJ2-7, with a possible D match to TRBD2 (6 bases). This CDR3 comprises 13 residues. The germline V gene encodes CDR1 SQVTM and CDR2 ANQGSEA. Trimming took 6 bases from V and 0 from J, leaving 12 bases between them. CDR3 bases: TGCAGCGTGGGACTCCGCGGCTCCTACGAGCAGTACTTC. Translation gives CSVGLRGSYEQYF.

This clone has only a few counts. The chain is built from TRBV11-3 and TRBJ2-2; maybe TRBD1 (5 bases). V lost 4 bases and J 6 bases, leaving 9 bases between the germline ends. Germline V gene data show CDR1 as SGHNT and CDR2 as YENEEA. The CDR3 is 13 residues long. The CDR3 sequence is CASSSGRAGELFF. In DNA, the CDR3 is TGTGCCAGCAGCTCAGGGCGAGCCGGGGAGCTGTTTTTT.